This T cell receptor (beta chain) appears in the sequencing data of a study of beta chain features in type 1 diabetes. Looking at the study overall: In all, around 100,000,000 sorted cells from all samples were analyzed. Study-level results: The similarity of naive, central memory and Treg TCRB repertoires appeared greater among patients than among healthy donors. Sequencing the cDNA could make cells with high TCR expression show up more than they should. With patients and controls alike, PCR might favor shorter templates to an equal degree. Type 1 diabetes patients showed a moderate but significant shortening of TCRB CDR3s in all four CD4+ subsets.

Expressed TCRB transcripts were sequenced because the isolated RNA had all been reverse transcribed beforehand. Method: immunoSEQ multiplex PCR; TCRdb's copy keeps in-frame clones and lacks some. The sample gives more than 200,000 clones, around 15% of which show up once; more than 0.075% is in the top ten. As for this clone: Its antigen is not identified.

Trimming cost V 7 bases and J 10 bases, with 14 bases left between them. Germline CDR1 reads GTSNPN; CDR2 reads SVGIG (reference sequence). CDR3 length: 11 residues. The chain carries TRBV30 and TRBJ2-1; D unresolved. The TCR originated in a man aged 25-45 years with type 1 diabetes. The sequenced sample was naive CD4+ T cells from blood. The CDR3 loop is CAFSPGREQFF. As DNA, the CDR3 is TGTGCCTTTAGCCCGGGTCGAGAGCAGTTCTTC.